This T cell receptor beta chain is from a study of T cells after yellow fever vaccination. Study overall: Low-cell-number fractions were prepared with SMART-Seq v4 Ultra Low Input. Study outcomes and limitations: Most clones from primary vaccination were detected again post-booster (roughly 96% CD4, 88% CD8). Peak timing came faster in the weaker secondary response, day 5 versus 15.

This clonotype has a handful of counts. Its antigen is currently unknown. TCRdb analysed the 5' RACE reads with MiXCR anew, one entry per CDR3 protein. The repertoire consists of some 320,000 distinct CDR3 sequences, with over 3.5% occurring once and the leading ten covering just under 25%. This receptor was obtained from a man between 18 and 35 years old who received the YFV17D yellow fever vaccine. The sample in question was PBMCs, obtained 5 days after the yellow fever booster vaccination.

CDR3 amino acids: CASSLRAGQGTNGELFF. The DNA of the CDR3 is TGTGCCAGCAGCTTGCGGGCTGGACAGGGGACAAACGGGGAGCTGTTTTTT. The rearrangement links TRBV7-2 to TRBJ2-2; TRBD1 aligns across 9 bases. Trimming removed 3 bases from V and 7 bases from J; junction bases left unmatched: 12. The CDR3 is 17 residues long. Germline V gives CDR1 SGHTA, CDR2 FQGNSA.